This TCR beta chain originates from a study of blood T cells in healthy people across ages. General study results and limits: Since the PBMCs were unsorted, naive and antigen-experienced cells could not be conclusively compared. Possibly, changes in expanded clonotypes were confounded because donor CMV status was unknown.

This clonotype was recorded a few times. Its cognate antigen is unknown. At one end, the junction sequence differs from germline, possibly due to a read error. In terms of origin and age, donors were healthy Caucasian individuals from Russia aged roughly 6 to 95. Germline-derived CDR1 and CDR2 are MGHDK and SYGVNS. The CDR3 spans 12 residues. The second PCR ran roughly 7 to 12 cycles with a sample-barcoded 5' primer and J-beta primers. In TCRdb, the 5' RACE reads were re-called with MiXCR into one record per CDR3 protein. The table lists 1.5 million to 2 million distinct CDR3 sequences, over 25% of them singletons.

The chain employs TRBV25-1 and TRBJ2-7, with D possibly being TRBD2 (5 bases). This receptor was obtained from a woman aged 30 to 39 in good health. Input material: blood. The CDR3 loop is CTSGVETYEQYF. CDR3 nucleotide sequence: TGTACCAGCGGCGTTGAAACTTACGAGCAGTACTTC.